Each of the 15 T cell receptor beta chains below was sequenced from the same sample in a study of identical twins. TCRdb reprocessed the 5' RACE reads via MiXCR and lists one record per CDR3 protein. The data contain approximately 230,000 distinct CDR3 sequences, about an eighth of them seen just once; the ten biggest clones take up around 8.9%. Sequencing input: memory (CD45RO+) T cells sorted from blood. These receptors were taken from a woman between 18 and 29 years old in good health.

This clonotype showed up just a few times. The genes are TRBV5-1 and TRBJ2-7; weak D call: TRBD2 (6 bases). V dropped 4 bases and J dropped 4 bases, with 21 bases sitting between them. CDR1 is SGHRS and CDR2 is YFSETQ in the germline V gene. This CDR3 region has 16 residues. DNA for the CDR3: TGCGCCAGCAGCCCAGGCGGGGCCGGGAAGTGGTACGAGCAGTACTTC. It is translated as CASSPGGAGKWYEQYF.

The chain is built from TRBV5-5 and TRBJ2-7; D ambiguous. V dropped 0 bases and J dropped 7 bases, with 11 bases sitting between them. The CDR3 loop spans 13 amino acids. Germline CDR1 and CDR2: SGHKS and YYEKEE (reference sequence). CDR3 sequence reads: CASSLVSLWEQYF. Here the CDR3 DNA reads TGTGCCAGCAGCTTGGTATCTCTCTGGGAGCAGTACTTC.

This clonotype was recorded a few times. V gene TRBV10-3 combines with J gene TRBJ1-1; D is undetermined. Germline V lookup: CDR1 ENHRY, CDR2 SYGVKD. The CDR3 contains 12 residues. The V and J ends lost 11 bases and 0 bases respectively, with 10 bases between them. CDR3 nucleotide sequence: TGTGCCGTCGGACGGGTGAACACTGAAGCTTTCTTT. Translating gives CAVGRVNTEAFF.

The chain is built from TRBV20-1 and TRBJ2-1, with no clear D. V lost 4 bases and J lost 0, with 10 bases in between. CDR1 is DFQATT, CDR2 SNEGSKA, per germline (reference sequence). This CDR3 is built from 14 residues. CDR3 coding DNA: TGCAGTGCTATGGTCCCGAGCTCCTACAATGAGCAGTTCTTC. It translates to CSAMVPSSYNEQFF.

In its sample, this clonotype was seen a few times. The CDR3 DNA follows: TGTGCCAGCAGCCAAGAAACAGGGGGCAGATCACCCCTCCACTTT. Its protein product is CASSQETGGRSPLHF. This chain joins TRBV4-2 and TRBJ1-6, with TRBD1 matching 9 bases. Losses at the gene ends were 0 bases for V and 10 bases for J; bases not matched to a gene: 4. The germline gives CDR1 LGHNA, CDR2 YNFKEQ. This CDR3 comprises 15 residues.

This clonotype was found many times. This chain joins TRBV12-3 or TRBV12-4 and TRBJ1-4; D might be TRBD1 (5 bases). Trimming cost V 5 bases and J 7 bases, with 17 bases left between them. The CDR3 sequence is 15 residues long. CDR3 coding DNA: TGTGCCAGCAGTCAGGGAGGCCAGGGTGGTGAAAAACTGTTTTTT. Protein sequence: CASSQGGQGGEKLFF.

This clonotype was counted between two and nine times. The genes are TRBV19 and TRBJ2-3; 9 bases agree with TRBD1. CDR3 length equals 14 residues. The germline V gene encodes CDR1 LNHDA and CDR2 SQIVND (reference sequence). V lost 6 bases, J lost 5 bases, and 6 bases stayed unmatched. CDR3 protein: CASSLTGGIDTQYF. DNA of the CDR3: TGTGCCAGTAGCCTGACAGGGGGGATAGATACGCAGTATTTT.

This clonotype was picked up a small number of times. The rearrangement joins TRBV6-5 to TRBJ1-4, with D possibly matching TRBD1 (5 bases). The CDR3 extends over 14 amino acids. V was trimmed by 3 bases and J by 8 bases, leaving 13 bases between them. CDR1 is MNHEY and CDR2 is SVGAGI in the germline V gene. The CDR3 here is CASSYWGLGEKLFF. DNA of the CDR3: TGTGCCAGCAGTTATTGGGGGTTAGGGGAAAAACTGTTTTTT.

This clonotype was seen repeatedly, ten times or more. The rearrangement joins TRBV12-3 or TRBV12-4 to TRBJ2-7; TRBD2 is a possible D gene (5 bases). The CDR3 is made up of 16 amino acids. V gave up 2 bases and J gave up 0 bases, with 14 bases separating them. The CDR3 nucleotides read TGTGCCAGCAGTTTAACCAGGCGAGGGCCCTCCTACGAGCAGTACTTC. It yields the protein CASSLTRRGPSYEQYF.

This clonotype was observed many times. The chain carries TRBV7-2 and TRBJ2-5, with D unresolved. The CDR3 contains 14 residues. Trimming stripped 5 bases from V and 2 bases from J, with 12 bases between. Germline CDR1 is SGHTA and CDR2 is FQGNSA. The CDR3 is CASSPRTKQETQYF. The CDR3 region has the DNA TGTGCCAGCAGCCCAAGGACGAAACAAGAGACCCAGTACTTC.

This clonotype was detected only a few times. The genes are TRBV7-9 and TRBJ2-2; weak D call: TRBD2 (6 bases). CDR1 and CDR2 (germline): SEHNR, FQNEAQ (reference sequence). V lost 11 bases, J lost 5 bases, and 15 bases lay in between. The CDR3 spans 13 residues. The CDR3 reads CASPGDVTGELFF. The CDR3 nucleotides read TGTGCCTCCCCGGGGGACGTTACCGGGGAGCTGTTTTTT.

This clonotype was seen only a few times. This chain uses TRBV4-1 with TRBJ2-1; 7 bases line up with TRBD1. This CDR3 is built from 18 residues. V lost 3 bases to trimming and J lost 5 bases; unmatched junction nucleotides: 16. Germline CDR1 reads MGHRA; CDR2 reads YSYEKL. For the CDR3, the DNA is TGCGCCAGCAGCCAGGGGGTTTTGTCTCGGACAGGCAACAATGAGCAGTTCTTC. Translation: CASSQGVLSRTGNNEQFF.

This clonotype was seen a handful of times. The gene calls are TRBV20-1 and TRBJ2-3; D uncertain. Germline CDR1 and CDR2: DFQATT and SNEGSKA (reference sequence). Trimming shortened V by 6 bases and J by 5 bases, and 15 bases separated the two germline ends. This CDR3 has 13 amino acids. The CDR3 DNA reads as TGCAGTGCCCTCGTGAGGTGGGGAGATACGCAGTATTTT. The encoded protein is CSALVRWGDTQYF.

This clonotype was observed at least ten times. In nucleotides, the CDR3 is TGTGCCAGCAGCTTTACTGGGGGTGAGGAGACCCAGTACTTC. This gives the protein CASSFTGGEETQYF. The chain couples TRBV13 to TRBJ2-5; D possibly uses TRBD1 or TRBD2 (5 bases each). Germline CDR1 PRHDT, CDR2 FYEKMQ (reference sequence). CDR3 size: 14 residues. Trimming shortened V by 3 bases and J by 5 bases, and 13 bases separated the two germline ends.

The CDR3 protein is CASRAHGKNIQYF. CDR3 coding DNA: TGTGCCAGCAGGGCTCATGGCAAAAACATTCAGTACTTC. V and J are TRBV6-1 and TRBJ2-4; D not certain. The CDR3 extends over 13 amino acids. Germline loops: CDR1 MNHNS, CDR2 SASEGT. V was pared by 6 bases and J by 3 bases, with 9 bases between.